This paragraph covers one TCR beta chain sequence. These data originate in a study of early T cells in non-severe SARS-CoV-2 infection. TCRdb re-called the 5' RACE reads with MiXCR, one entry per CDR3 protein. The sample lists tens of thousands of distinct CDR3 sequences; roughly 15% were seen once. The source is an adult who was a healthcare worker with PCR-confirmed SARS-CoV-2 infection or an uninfected control (not recorded which). Material: whole blood.

CDR3 loop: CASSQTTLTGDEQYV. The CDR3 DNA reads TGCGCCAGCAGCCAAACGACACTTACAGGGGACGAGCAGTACGTC. This chain uses TRBV4-1 with TRBJ2-7; 7 bases agree with TRBD1. The CDR3 contains 15 residues. Germline-derived CDR1 and CDR2 are MGHRA and YSYEKL. The V segment lost 2 bases and the J segment 5 bases; nucleotides outside the gene matches: 9.